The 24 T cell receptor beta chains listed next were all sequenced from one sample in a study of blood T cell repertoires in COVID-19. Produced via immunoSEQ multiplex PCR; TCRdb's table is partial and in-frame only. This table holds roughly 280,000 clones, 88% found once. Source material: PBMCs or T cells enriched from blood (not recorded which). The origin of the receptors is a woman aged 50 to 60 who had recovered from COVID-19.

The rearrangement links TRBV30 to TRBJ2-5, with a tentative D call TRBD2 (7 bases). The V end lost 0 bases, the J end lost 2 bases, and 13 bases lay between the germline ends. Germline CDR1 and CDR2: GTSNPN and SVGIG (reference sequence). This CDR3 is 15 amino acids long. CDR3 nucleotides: TGTGCCTGGAGTGTAGGGGGGGCTGGACAAGAGACCCAGTACTTC. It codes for CAWSVGGAGQETQYF.

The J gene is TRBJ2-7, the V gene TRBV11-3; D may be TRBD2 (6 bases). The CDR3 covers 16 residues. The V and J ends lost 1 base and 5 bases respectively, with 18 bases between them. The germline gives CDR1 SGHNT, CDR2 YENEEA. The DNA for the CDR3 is TGTGCCAGCAGCTTAGCCCCAGGCGACGGGAGTAACGAGCAGTACTTC. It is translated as CASSLAPGDGSNEQYF.

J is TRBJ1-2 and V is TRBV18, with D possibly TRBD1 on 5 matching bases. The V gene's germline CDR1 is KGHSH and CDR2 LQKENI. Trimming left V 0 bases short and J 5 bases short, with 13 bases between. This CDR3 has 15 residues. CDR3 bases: TGTGCCAGCTCACCACCGAGGGACGGGAGTTATGGCTACACCTTC. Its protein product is CASSPPRDGSYGYTF.

As DNA, the CDR3 is TGTGCCAGCAGCCGGACTAGCGGGAGGTACACCGGGGAGCTGTTTTTT. Protein sequence: CASSRTSGRYTGELFF. This chain connects TRBV7-3 to TRBJ2-2, with 14 bases aligning to TRBD2. J was trimmed by 3 bases and V by 5 bases; bases with no gene match: 2. Per the germline V gene, CDR1 is SGHTA and CDR2 is FQGTGA. The CDR3 is made up of 16 amino acids.

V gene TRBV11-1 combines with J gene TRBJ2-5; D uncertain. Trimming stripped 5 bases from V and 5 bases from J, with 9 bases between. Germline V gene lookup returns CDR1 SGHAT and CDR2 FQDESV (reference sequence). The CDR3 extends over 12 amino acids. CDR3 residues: CASSPRRETQYF. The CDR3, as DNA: TGTGCCAGCAGCCCCCGGCGGGAGACCCAGTACTTC.

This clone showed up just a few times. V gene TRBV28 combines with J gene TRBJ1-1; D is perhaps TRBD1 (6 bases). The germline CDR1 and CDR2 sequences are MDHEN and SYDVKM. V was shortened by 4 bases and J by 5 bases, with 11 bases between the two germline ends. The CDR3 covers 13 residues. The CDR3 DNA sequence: TGTGCCAGCAGTTCCGGAGACAGGACTGAAGCTTTCTTT. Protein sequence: CASSSGDRTEAFF.

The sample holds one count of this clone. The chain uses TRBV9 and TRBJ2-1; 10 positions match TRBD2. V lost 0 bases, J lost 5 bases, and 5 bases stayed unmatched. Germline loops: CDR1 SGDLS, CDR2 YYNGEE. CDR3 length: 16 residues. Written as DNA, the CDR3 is TGTGCCAGCAGCGTAGCTAGGACTAGCGGTGACAATGAGCAGTTCTTC. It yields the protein CASSVARTSGDNEQFF.

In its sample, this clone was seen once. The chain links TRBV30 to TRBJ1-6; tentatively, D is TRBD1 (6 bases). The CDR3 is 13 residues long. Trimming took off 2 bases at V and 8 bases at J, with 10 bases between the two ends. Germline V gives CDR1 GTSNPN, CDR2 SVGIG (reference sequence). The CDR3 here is CAWSTNRDSPLHF. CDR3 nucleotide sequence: TGTGCCTGGAGTACAAACAGGGATTCACCCCTCCACTTT.

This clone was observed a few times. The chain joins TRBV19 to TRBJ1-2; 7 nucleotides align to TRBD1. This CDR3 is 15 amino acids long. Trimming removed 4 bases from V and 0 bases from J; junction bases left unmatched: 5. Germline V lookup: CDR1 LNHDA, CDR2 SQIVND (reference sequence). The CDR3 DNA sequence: TGTGCCAGTAGTAAAAGGGACAGTGCTAACTATGGCTACACCTTC. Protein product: CASSKRDSANYGYTF.

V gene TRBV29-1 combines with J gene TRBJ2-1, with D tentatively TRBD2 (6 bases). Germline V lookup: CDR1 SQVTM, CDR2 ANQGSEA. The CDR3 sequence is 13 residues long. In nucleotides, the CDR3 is TGCAGAATTGGAGGGACCTCCCCCAGTGAGCAGTTCTTC. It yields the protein CRIGGTSPSEQFF.

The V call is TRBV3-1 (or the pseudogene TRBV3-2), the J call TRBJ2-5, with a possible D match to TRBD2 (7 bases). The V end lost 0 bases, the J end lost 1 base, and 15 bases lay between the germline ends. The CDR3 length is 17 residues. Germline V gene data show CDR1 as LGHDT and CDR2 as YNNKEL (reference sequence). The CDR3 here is CASSQDWAGAGQETQYF. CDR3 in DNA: TGTGCCAGCAGCCAAGATTGGGCGGGGGCGGGCCAAGAGACCCAGTACTTC.

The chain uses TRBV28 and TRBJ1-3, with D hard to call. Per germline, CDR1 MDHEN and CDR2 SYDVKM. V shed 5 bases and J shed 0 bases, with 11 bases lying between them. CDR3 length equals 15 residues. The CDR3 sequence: CASSPGGDSGNTIYF. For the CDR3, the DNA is TGTGCCAGCAGTCCTGGCGGGGACTCTGGAAACACCATATATTTT.

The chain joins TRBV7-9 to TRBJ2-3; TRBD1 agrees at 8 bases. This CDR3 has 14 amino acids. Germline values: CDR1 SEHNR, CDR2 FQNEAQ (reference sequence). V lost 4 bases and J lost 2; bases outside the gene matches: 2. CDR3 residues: CASSSTGDTDTQYF. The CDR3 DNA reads TGTGCCAGCAGCTCGACAGGGGACACAGATACGCAGTATTTT.

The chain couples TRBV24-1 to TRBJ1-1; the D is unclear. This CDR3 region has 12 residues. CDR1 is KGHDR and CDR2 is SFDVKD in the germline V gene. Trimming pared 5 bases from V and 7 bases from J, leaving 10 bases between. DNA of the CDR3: TGTGCCACCAGTGGGAGAGTCGGTGAAGCTTTCTTT. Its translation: CATSGRVGEAFF.

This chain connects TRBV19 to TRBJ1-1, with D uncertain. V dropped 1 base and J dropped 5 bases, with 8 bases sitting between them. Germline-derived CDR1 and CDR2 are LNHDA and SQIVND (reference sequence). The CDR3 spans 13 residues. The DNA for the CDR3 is TGTGCCAGTAGTATAGCGAGAGGGACTGAAGCTTTCTTT. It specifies CASSIARGTEAFF.

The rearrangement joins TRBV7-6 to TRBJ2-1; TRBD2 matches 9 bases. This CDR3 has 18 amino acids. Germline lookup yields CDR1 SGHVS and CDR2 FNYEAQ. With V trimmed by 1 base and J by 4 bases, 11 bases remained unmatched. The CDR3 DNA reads TGTGCCAGCAGCTTAGAAGGGTTAGCGGGAGTAGGGTACAATGAGCAGTTCTTC. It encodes CASSLEGLAGVGYNEQFF.

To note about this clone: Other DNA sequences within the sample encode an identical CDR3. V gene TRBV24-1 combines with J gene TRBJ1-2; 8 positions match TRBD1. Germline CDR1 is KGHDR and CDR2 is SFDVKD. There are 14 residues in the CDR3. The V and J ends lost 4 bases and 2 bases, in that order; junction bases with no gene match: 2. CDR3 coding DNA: TGTGCCACCAGTGAAGCAGGGGGCAACTATGGCTACACCTTC. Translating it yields CATSEAGGNYGYTF.

The CDR3 loop reads CASSQETGTENTIYF. CDR3 nucleotide sequence: TGCGCCAGCAGCCAAGAAACCGGGACAGAAAACACCATATATTTT. This chain joins TRBV4-3 and TRBJ1-3; TRBD1 matches 7 bases. Unmatched junction bases numbered 5, after V lost 0 bases and J lost 6 bases. The CDR3 contains 15 residues. Germline V gene sequence: CDR1 LGHNA, CDR2 YSLEER.

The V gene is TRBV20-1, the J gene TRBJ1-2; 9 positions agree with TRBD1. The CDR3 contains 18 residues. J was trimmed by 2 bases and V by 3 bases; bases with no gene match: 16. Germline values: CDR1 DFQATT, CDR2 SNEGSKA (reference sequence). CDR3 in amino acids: CSASTPPGQGRLNYGYTF. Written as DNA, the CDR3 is TGCAGTGCTAGTACCCCACCGGGACAGGGAAGGTTGAACTATGGCTACACCTTC.

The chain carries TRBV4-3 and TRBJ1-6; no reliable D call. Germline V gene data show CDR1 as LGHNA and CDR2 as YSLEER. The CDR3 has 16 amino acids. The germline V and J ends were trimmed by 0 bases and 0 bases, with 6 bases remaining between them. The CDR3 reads CASSQDSSSYNSPLHF. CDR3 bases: TGCGCCAGCAGCCAAGATTCGAGCTCCTATAATTCACCCCTCCACTTT.

As DNA, the CDR3 is TGTGCCAGCATCAAAACCCCGAGGGTGGGGAACACTGAAGCTTTCTTT. As protein: CASIKTPRVGNTEAFF. The chain uses TRBV28 and TRBJ1-1; D not certain. Germline CDR1 reads MDHEN; CDR2 reads SYDVKM. The CDR3 consists of 16 residues. Deletions cut 7 bases from V and 1 base from J, with 19 bases between.

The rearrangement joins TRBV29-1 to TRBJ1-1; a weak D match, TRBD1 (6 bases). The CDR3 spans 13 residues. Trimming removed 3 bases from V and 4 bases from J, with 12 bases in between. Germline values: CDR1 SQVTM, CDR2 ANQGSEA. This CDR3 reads CSVDTGRGTEAFF. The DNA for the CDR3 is TGCAGCGTTGATACAGGGAGGGGCACTGAAGCTTTCTTT.

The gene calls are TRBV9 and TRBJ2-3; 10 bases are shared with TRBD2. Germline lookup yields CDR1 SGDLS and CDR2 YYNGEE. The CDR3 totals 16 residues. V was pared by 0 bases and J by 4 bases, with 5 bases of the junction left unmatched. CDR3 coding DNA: TGTGCCAGCAGCGTAGAAGCGGGAGGGCTCTCAGATACGCAGTATTTT. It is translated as CASSVEAGGLSDTQYF. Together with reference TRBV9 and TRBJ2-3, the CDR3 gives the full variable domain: DSGVTQTPKHLITATGQRVTLRCSPRSGDLSVYWYQQSLDQGLQFLIQYYNGEERAKGNILERFSAQQFPDLHSELNLSSLELGDSALYFCASSVEAGGLSDTQYFGPGTRLTVL.

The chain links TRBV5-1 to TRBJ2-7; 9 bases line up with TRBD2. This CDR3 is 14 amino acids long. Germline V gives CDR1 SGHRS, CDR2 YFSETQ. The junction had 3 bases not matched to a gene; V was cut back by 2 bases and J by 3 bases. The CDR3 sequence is CASSLVAGDYEQYF. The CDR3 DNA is TGCGCCAGCAGCTTAGTAGCGGGAGACTACGAGCAGTACTTC.